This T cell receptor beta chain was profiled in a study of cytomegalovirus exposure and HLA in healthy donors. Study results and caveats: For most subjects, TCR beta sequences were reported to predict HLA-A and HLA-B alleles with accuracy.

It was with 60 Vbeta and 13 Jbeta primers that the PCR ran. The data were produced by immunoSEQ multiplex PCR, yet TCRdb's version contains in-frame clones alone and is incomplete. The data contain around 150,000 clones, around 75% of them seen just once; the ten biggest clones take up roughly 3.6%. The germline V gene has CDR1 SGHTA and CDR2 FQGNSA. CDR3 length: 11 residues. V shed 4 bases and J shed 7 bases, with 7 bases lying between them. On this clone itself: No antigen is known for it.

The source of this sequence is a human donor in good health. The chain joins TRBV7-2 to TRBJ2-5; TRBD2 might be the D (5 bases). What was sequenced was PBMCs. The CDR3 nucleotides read TGTGCCAGCAGCTCCAGCGGGACCCAGTACTTC. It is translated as CASSSSGTQYF.